This TCR beta chain was sequenced for a study of blood T cell repertoires in COVID-19. Overall study: PBMCs, B-cell-depleted T cells, or T cells were the source of the cDNA or gDNA that made up the material.

The repertoire was sequenced with immunoSEQ multiplex PCR; TCRdb's copy has only in-frame clones and lacks some. This repertoire shows 100,000 to 140,000 clones, around 89% found once; its top ten account for around 7%. CDR1 and CDR2 from the germline V gene are MGHRA and YSYEKL. V trimming: 4 bases; J trimming: 5 bases; junction bases outside the gene matches: 7. This CDR3 has 16 residues. The gene calls are TRBV4-1 and TRBJ2-2; 10 bases are a match to TRBD1. The sequence derives from a man aged 45-60 years with active or convalescent COVID-19. The sequenced sample consisted of peripheral blood. The CDR3 here is CASSPEDRGRTGELFF. The CDR3 region has the DNA TGCGCCAGCAGCCCCGAGGACAGGGGGAGGACCGGGGAGCTGTTTTTT.